Shown below are 5 T cell receptor beta chains from a single sample sequenced in a study of T cells in Graves' hyperthyroidism and ophthalmopathy. The investigators amplified TCR beta CDR3 regions from RNA transcripts. The TCR CDR3 first-round RT-PCR relied on the HTBI primer set. TCRdb called the multiplex PCR reads again in MiXCR, with one record for every CDR3 protein. Here the sample spans 500,000 to 750,000 distinct CDR3 sequences, 15% to 18% being singletons. The sample comprised blood. All receptors come from a woman under 40 with Graves' hyperthyroidism.

This clonotype was found a few times. J is TRBJ2-1 and V is TRBV10-3, with TRBD2 matching 7 bases. This CDR3 is built from 20 residues. In germline, CDR1 is ENHRY, CDR2 SYGVKD. Trimming cost V 0 bases and J 4 bases; bases outside gene matches: 18. The CDR3 sequence is CAISESTLISGPRPYNEQFF. The CDR3 DNA reads as TGTGCCATCAGTGAGTCGACTCTGATTAGCGGGCCGCGCCCGTACAATGAGCAGTTCTTC.

V is TRBV15 and J is TRBJ1-6; 8 bases map to TRBD1. The V gene end was trimmed by 2 bases and the J gene end by 7 bases; junction bases not matched to a gene: 10. Germline CDR1 and CDR2: LNHNV and YYDKDF (reference sequence). This CDR3 has 17 residues. CDR3 sequence (DNA): TGTGCCACCAGCAGACCCCGACAGGGGATAGAGAATTCACCCCTCCACTTT. It is translated as CATSRPRQGIENSPLHF.

The sample holds a few counts of this clonotype. The CDR3 DNA is TGCAGCATAACCGTAGGGGTGGTTGAAGCTTTCTTT. Protein sequence: CSITVGVVEAFF. The chain combines TRBV29-1 with TRBJ1-1; D is possibly TRBD1 (5 bases). CDR1 and CDR2 from the germline V gene are SQVTM and ANQGSEA. Trimming left V 8 bases short and J 7 bases short, with 17 bases between. There are 12 residues in the CDR3.

This clonotype was recorded at least ten times. This chain connects TRBV5-6 to TRBJ2-2; tentatively, D is TRBD1 (5 bases). The CDR3 has 13 residues. The germline V and J ends were trimmed by 5 bases and 5 bases, with 10 bases remaining between them. Germline V gene lookup returns CDR1 SGHDT and CDR2 YYEEEE. The CDR3 nucleotides read TGTGCCAGCAGGCGCAGGGCGACCGGGGAGCTGTTTTTT. This encodes CASRRRATGELFF.

This clonotype was observed many times. The chain uses TRBV12-3 or TRBV12-4 and TRBJ1-6; D is uncertain. Trimming shortened V by 4 bases and J by 15 bases, and 13 bases separated the two germline ends. The CDR3 loop spans 12 amino acids. Here the CDR3 DNA reads TGTGCCAGCAGTTCTCGACCCCGCCACCTCCACTTT. Translated, it gives CASSSRPRHLHF.